This section outlines one TCR beta chain sequence together with its context. Its target is unknown. Genomic DNA served as template for TCR beta VDJ and CDR3 profiling. A single record per CDR3 protein comes from TCRdb applying MiXCR to the reads. The repertoire holds fewer than 150,000 distinct CDR3 sequences, with around 50% as singletons. The record originates from a study of CD8+CD57+ T cells in acquired aplastic anemia. Study in general: DNA from sorted CD4+ and CD8+ cells averaged approximately 2.9 ug. There were roughly 9.8 million reads, on average, for CD4+ cells from healthy donors. Findings of the study overall: Patients and healthy controls showed no significant CD8+ Simpson's diversity difference. In common between the patients and the controls were more than 25 CD8+ CDR3 sequences.

Per the germline V gene, CDR1 is KGHDR and CDR2 is SFDVKD. The CDR3 covers 14 residues. The V end was cut by 3 bases, the J end by 8 bases, with 14 bases between. The chain links TRBV24-1 to TRBJ2-3; D is unclear. The source material was sorted CD4+, CD8+, or CD8+CD57+ T cells (not recorded which) from PBMCs. This sequence was found in a human donor in good health, serving as a control. CDR3 sequence reads: CATSDPHVRSTQYF. The DNA for the CDR3 is TGTGCCACCAGTGATCCTCATGTCAGGTCTACGCAGTATTTT.